The T cell receptor (beta chain) described here comes from a study of cytomegalovirus exposure and HLA in healthy donors. Study results and caveats: Later analysis placed DRB1 highest and HLA-C lowest in TCR association rates, which differed by HLA locus. Cytomegalovirus association was assigned to 150 to 200 TCR beta chains. Earlier analysis found most TCR beta V segments productive about 87% or about 30% of the time.

The PCR contained 60 Vbeta and 13 Jbeta primers. Measured with immunoSEQ multiplex PCR; TCRdb has only the in-frame clones, and not every one. Of 150,000 to 200,000 clones listed, more than 70% are singletons. Donors sampled were nominally healthy, though unrecorded immune exposures were likely. Trimming left V 6 bases short and J 7 bases short, with 9 bases between. CDR1 is DFQATT and CDR2 is SNEGSKA in the germline V gene (reference sequence). The CDR3 totals 10 residues. As for this clone: The antigen remains unidentified.

The receptor comes from a girl under 18 in good health and CMV-seropositive. The chain is built from TRBV20-1 and TRBJ1-1; D is perhaps TRBD1 (5 bases). Sequencing was performed on PBMCs. The CDR3 DNA follows: TGCAGTGCGCAGACAGTTGAAGCTTTCTTT. The encoded protein is CSAQTVEAFF.